Presented here are 31 T cell receptor beta chains from one specimen sequenced in a study of tissue T cells after allogeneic stem cell transplantation. TCRdb's copy holds only in-frame clones and misses some; the assay was immunoSEQ multiplex PCR. In the table there are more than 4,500 clones, over 40% of which are singletons. The sample's time point: mouse harvest day 14 after allogeneic transplant. Mouse grafts combined 10^7 T-cell-depleted bone marrow cells with 10^6 splenic CD5+ T cells. The material sequenced was gut tissue. The origin of the receptors is a female BALB/c mouse given C57BL/6 T cells with graft-versus-host disease after an allogeneic hematopoietic cell transplant.

Notes on this clone: Gene names and germline refer to mouse. Read coverage stops 1 residue before the CDR3 terminus; the germline J gene supplies the remainder. The J gene is TRBJ2-1, the V gene TRBV26; tentative D call: TRBD1 (5 bases). The CDR3 is 13 amino acids. In germline, CDR1 is KGHPV, CDR2 FQNQEV (reference sequence). V shed 4 bases and J shed 1 base, with 5 bases lying between them. CDR3 bases read: TGTGCCAGCAGTCGACAGAACTATGCTGAGCAGTTC. This gives the protein CASSRQNYAEQF. The CDR3 in its entirety is CASSRQNYAEQFF.

Worth noting for this clone: The gene names here belong to mouse. The CDR3 end lies 1 residue beyond the end of the read and is filled in from the germline J gene. This chain connects TRBV15 to TRBJ2-7; TRBD1 agrees at 10 bases. Germline trimming cut 6 bases from V and 5 bases from J; bases unmatched to any gene: 4. From germline, CDR1 is SGHND and CDR2 FRSKSL. The CDR3 contains 13 residues. The CDR3: CASREGTGDEQYF. The covered CDR3 bases are TGTGCCAGCAGGGAGGGGACAGGGGATGAACAGTAC.

Regarding this clone: Gene names follow the mouse nomenclature. Read sequence stops 1 residue before the CDR3 end, and the germline J gene provides the missing end. This chain joins TRBV26 and TRBJ2-3; D unresolved. CDR1 and CDR2 from the germline V gene are KGHPV and FQNQEV (reference sequence). V was clipped by 4 bases and J by 0 bases, with 5 bases between them. The CDR3 spans 13 residues. The sequenced part of the CDR3 DNA is TGTGCCAGCAGTCCCAGTAGTGCAGAAACGCTGTAT. This translates into CASSPSSAETLY. The whole CDR3 protein reads CASSPSSAETLYF.

This clone rates as medium-sized (0.01 to 0.1%). Mouse gene names and germline throughout. The CDR3 end falls 1 residue outside the read, so it is completed with the germline J gene. The rearrangement links TRBV26 to TRBJ2-3; no firm D call. Looked up from germline, CDR1 is KGHPV and CDR2 is FQNQEV (reference sequence). The V end was cut by 4 bases, the J end by 0 bases, with 5 bases between. This CDR3 is 13 amino acids long. The CDR3 spells CASSPHSAETLYF. CDR3 bases read: TGTGCCAGCAGTCCACACAGTGCAGAAACGCTGTAT.

Worth noting for this clone: Genes here carry mouse names. This chain's CDR3 is CASSIRDRYAEQFF. CDR3 bases read: TGTGCCAGCAGTATCCGGGACAGATATGCTGAGCAGTTC. The J gene is TRBJ2-1, the V gene TRBV26, with 7 positions matching TRBD1. The read halts 1 residue ahead of the CDR3 end, with the missing end drawn from the germline J gene. CDR3 length: 14 residues. Unmatched junction bases numbered 5, after V lost 5 bases and J lost 4 bases. Germline V gene data show CDR1 as KGHPV and CDR2 as FQNQEV (reference sequence).

As regards this clone: Any gene name here is a mouse gene name. Coverage ceases 1 residue before the CDR3 finishes, and the germline J gene fills in the end. The chain is built from TRBV26 and TRBJ1-4; D is possibly TRBD1 (6 bases). This CDR3 region has 12 residues. CDR1 is KGHPV, CDR2 FQNQEV, per germline (reference sequence). V was shortened by 5 bases and J by 7 bases, with 8 bases between the two germline ends. Incomplete CDR3 DNA: TGTGCCAGCAGTACAGGGACCGAAAGATTATTT. It encodes CASSTGTERLF. The whole CDR3 reads CASSTGTERLFF.

Remarks on this clone: Gene names are mouse gene names. The read falls 1 residue short of the CDR3 end, and the missing part is taken from the germline J gene. This chain links TRBV13-2 with TRBJ2-4; D unresolved. The CDR3 contains 12 residues. Per germline, CDR1 NNHNN and CDR2 SYGAGS (reference sequence). Trimming stripped 4 bases from V and 6 bases from J, with 9 bases between. CDR3: CASGKSGNTLYF. Partial CDR3 DNA: TGTGCCAGCGGTAAGAGTGGCAACACCTTGTAC.

This clone is medium-sized in the sample. All gene names here are mouse names. The CDR3 end lies 1 residue beyond the end of the read and is filled in from the germline J gene. The chain links TRBV5 to TRBJ1-4; no reliable D call. V was trimmed by 0 bases and J by 3 bases, leaving 8 bases between them. CDR3 length equals 15 residues. Germline-derived CDR1 and CDR2 are LGHNA and YNLKQL (reference sequence). The DNA read from the CDR3 is TGTGCCAGCAGCCAAGAGGGGAGGGCCAACGAAAGATTATTT. It translates to CASSQEGRANERLF. The complete CDR3 sequence is CASSQEGRANERLFF.

In regard to this clone: These gene names are mouse names. The missing CDR3 end, 1 residue past where the read stops, is filled in from the germline J gene. J is TRBJ2-4 and V is TRBV26, with a weak D call TRBD1 (6 bases). Per the germline V gene, CDR1 is KGHPV and CDR2 is FQNQEV (reference sequence). CDR3 length: 14 amino acids. V lost 4 bases, J lost 2 bases, and 10 bases lay in between. CDR3 DNA, as far as it was read: TGTGCCAGCAGTCCGCAGGGGACTCAAAACACCTTGTAC. As protein: CASSPQGTQNTLY. The complete CDR3 sequence is CASSPQGTQNTLYF.

This clone was counted once. Here the gene names and germline are mouse. Partial CDR3 DNA: TGTGCCAGCAGTCGGGACATCTATAATTCGCCCCTCTAC. Its translation is CASSRDIYNSPLY. In full, the CDR3 reads CASSRDIYNSPLYF. The rearrangement joins TRBV19 to TRBJ1-6, with a weak D call TRBD1 (6 bases). The sequenced fragment ends 1 residue before the CDR3 boundary, so the rest is inferred from the germline J gene. TRBJ1-6 falls under the ORF class, with uncertain function. Germline V gene sequence: CDR1 FNHDT, CDR2 SITEND (reference sequence). The V and J ends lost 4 bases and 3 bases respectively, with 8 bases between them. This CDR3 contains 14 residues.

Comment on this clone: Gene names follow the mouse nomenclature. The read ends 1 residue before the CDR3 terminus; that terminus is restored from the germline J gene. The chain has TRBV26 and TRBJ2-3; D may be TRBD1 (5 bases). Trimming stripped 8 bases from V and 2 bases from J, with 8 bases between. Germline V CDR1 and CDR2: KGHPV, FQNQEV (reference sequence). The CDR3 has 12 residues. The CDR3 reads CASSRVAETLYF. CDR3 DNA (partial): TGTGCCAGCTCCAGGGTTGCAGAAACGCTGTAT.

A few counts support this clone. The gene symbols are mouse symbols. Coverage ceases 1 residue before the CDR3 finishes, and the germline J gene fills in the end. The chain has TRBV5 and TRBJ1-6; D is perhaps TRBD1 (5 bases). TRBJ1-6 is an ORF for which the function is uncertain. This CDR3 spans 16 amino acids. Per the germline V gene, CDR1 is LGHNA and CDR2 is YNLKQL (reference sequence). V lost 0 bases and J lost 7, with 13 bases in between. Incomplete CDR3 DNA: TGTGCCAGCAGCCAAGAGAAGGGGCGCCGAAATTCGCCCCTCTAC. Translation gives CASSQEKGRRNSPLY. The full-length CDR3 reads as CASSQEKGRRNSPLYF.

A remark on this clone: The gene names given are mouse names. The sequence runs out 1 residue before the end of the CDR3; the remainder is reconstructed from the germline J gene. The gene calls are TRBV26 and TRBJ2-5, with 7 bases identical to TRBD2. The ends lost 5 bases at V and 0 bases at J; junction bases unmatched: 5. CDR3 length: 15 amino acids. Germline loops: CDR1 KGHPV, CDR2 FQNQEV (reference sequence). Partial CDR3 DNA: TGTGCCAGCAGTATCTGGGGGATTAACCAAGACACCCAGTAC. Protein product: CASSIWGINQDTQY. The full CDR3 protein reads CASSIWGINQDTQYF. The full variable domain, rest sourced from reference TRBV26 and TRBJ2-5, is NSKVIQTPRYLVKGQGQKAKMRCIPEKGHPVVFWYQQNKNNEFKFLINFQNQEVLQQIDMTEKRFSAECPSNSPCSLEIQSSEAGDSALYLCASSIWGINQDTQYFGPGTRLLVL.

As to this clone: The gene names given are mouse names. The CDR3 spells CASSLTGPVFF. The DNA read from the CDR3 is TGTGCCAGCAGTCTAACGGGGCCAGTCTTC. This sequence joins TRBV26 and TRBJ1-1; D might be TRBD1 (5 bases). The CDR3 goes on 1 residue after the read ends, and that part is filled in from the germline J gene. The CDR3 runs to 11 residues. V shed 3 bases and J shed 10 bases, with 9 bases lying between them. The V gene's germline CDR1 is KGHPV and CDR2 FQNQEV (reference sequence).

About this clone itself: Genes and germline come from the mouse. The CDR3 protein is CTCSALGDYAEQFF. Partial CDR3 DNA: TGCACCTGCAGTGCTCTGGGGGACTATGCTGAGCAGTTC. This chain joins TRBV1 and TRBJ2-1; 7 bases agree with TRBD2. The read gets to within 1 residue of the CDR3 end, and the germline J gene fills in the rest. Germline V gene data show CDR1 as NSQYPW and CDR2 as LRSPGD (reference sequence). The CDR3 is made up of 14 amino acids. The V segment lost 3 bases and the J segment 2 bases; nucleotides outside the gene matches: 1. The full variable domain, in which reference TRBV1 and TRBJ2-1 provide the parts outside the CDR3, is VTLLEQNPRWRLVPRGQAVNLRCILKNSQYPWMSWYQQDLQKQLQWLFTLRSPGDKEVKSLPGADYLATRVTDTELRLQVANMSQGRTLYCTCSALGDYAEQFFGPGTRLTVL.

About this clone itself: Gene names and germline match the mouse. The missing CDR3 end, 1 residue past where the read stops, is filled in from the germline J gene. The chain is built from TRBV23 and TRBJ2-3. Per the germline V gene, CDR1 is KGHTA and CDR2 is FQNQQP. The CDR3 totals 14 residues. CDR3 protein: CSSSPRGSAETLYF. The CDR3 bases that were read are TGCTCCAGCAGTCCCCGGGGCAGTGCAGAAACGCTGTAT.

Worth noting for this clone: The listed genes are named as in mouse. The read is 1 residue too short to cover the CDR3 end, so that end is filled in from the germline J gene. The chain couples TRBV13-2 to TRBJ2-7, with D perhaps given as TRBD1 or TRBD2 (6 bases each). This CDR3 has 13 residues. Germline CDR1 reads NNHNN; CDR2 reads SYGAGS (reference sequence). V was pared by 7 bases and J by 8 bases, with 19 bases between. This CDR3 is CASRGTGGTKQYF. CDR3 bases read: TGTGCCAGCCGCGGGACCGGGGGCACGAAACAGTAC.

To note about this clone: Gene labels here are mouse ones. With the read ending 1 residue before the CDR3 end, the germline J gene is used to fill in that end. The chain is built from TRBV16 and TRBJ2-7; weak D call: TRBD2 (7 bases). Germline lookup yields CDR1 SGHSA and CDR2 FRNQAP. V was shortened by 2 bases and J by 0 bases, with 8 bases between the two germline ends. The CDR3 consists of 14 residues. The CDR3 loop is CASSLLGASYEQYF. The sequenced part of the CDR3 DNA is TGTGCAAGCAGCTTACTGGGGGCCTCCTATGAACAGTAC.

In regard to this clone: Each gene name is a mouse one. The missing CDR3 end, 1 residue past where the read stops, is filled in from the germline J gene. The chain carries TRBV26 and TRBJ1-6; D not resolved. TRBJ1-6 falls under the ORF class, with uncertain function. Germline values: CDR1 KGHPV, CDR2 FQNQEV (reference sequence). This CDR3 contains 14 residues. V lost 4 bases to trimming and J lost 0 bases, with 4 bases between them. The CDR3 loop reads CASSPPSYNSPLYF. CDR3 DNA (partial): TGTGCCAGCAGTCCCCCTTCCTATAATTCGCCCCTCTAC.

In the case of this clone: Gene names are mouse gene names. Read data end 1 residue before the CDR3 end; the end is taken from the germline J gene. The J gene is TRBJ2-4, the V gene TRBV3, with D possibly TRBD2 on 6 matching bases. CDR1 and CDR2 (germline): SNHLY, FYNGKV (reference sequence). The CDR3 extends over 16 amino acids. The V end was cut by 5 bases, the J end by 0 bases, with 15 bases between. The part of the CDR3 DNA that was read is TGTGCCAGCAGCCGGACGGGGGGTCCTAGTCAAAACACCTTGTAC. It specifies CASSRTGGPSQNTLY. The complete CDR3 protein is CASSRTGGPSQNTLYF.

As to this clone: Gene names follow the mouse nomenclature. From the germline J gene comes the end of the CDR3, since the read stops 1 residue before it. The gene calls are TRBV20 and TRBJ1-1; no reliable D call. Germline V gene sequence: CDR1 GFQATS, CDR2 STVNSAI. There are 12 residues in the CDR3. V lost 3 bases to trimming and J lost 0 bases, with 5 bases between them. The CDR3 DNA, read in part, is TGTGGTGCTAGCGATGCAAACACAGAAGTCTTC. This sequence encodes CGASDANTEVF. The full CDR3 protein is CGASDANTEVFF.

This clone was counted a few times. Gene names and germline match the mouse. The read terminates 1 residue ahead of where the CDR3 ends, so the germline J gene completes it. The chain recombines TRBV13-3 with TRBJ2-1; 8 bases are shared with TRBD2. CDR1 NNHDY and CDR2 SYVADS come from the germline V gene. This CDR3 is 14 amino acids long. The J segment lost 1 base and the V segment lost 3 bases, leaving 0 bases of the junction unmatched. The CDR3 is CASSGLGNYAEQFF. The part of the CDR3 DNA that was read is TGTGCCAGCAGTGGACTGGGGAACTATGCTGAGCAGTTC.

In the case of this clone: Genes and germline come from the mouse. The read terminates 1 residue ahead of where the CDR3 ends, so the germline J gene completes it. V gene TRBV12-2 combines with J gene TRBJ1-1; 9 bases agree with TRBD1. Looked up from germline, CDR1 is SGHLS and CDR2 is HYDKME. The ends lost 4 bases at V and 1 base at J; junction bases unmatched: 3. This CDR3 spans 14 amino acids. This chain's CDR3 is CASSTQGANTEVFF. CDR3 DNA, as far as it was read: TGTGCCAGCTCCACACAGGGGGCGAACACAGAAGTCTTC.

This clone is deemed large. The genes are named according to mouse. Sequencing ends 1 residue short of the CDR3 end; the germline J gene provides the rest. The chain uses TRBV29 and TRBJ2-7, with TRBD1 as a possible D gene (6 bases). Germline V gene lookup returns CDR1 MSHET and CDR2 SYDVDS. Trimming took 4 bases from V and 4 from J, leaving 8 bases between them. This CDR3 region has 12 residues. CDR3 DNA, as far as it was read: TGTGCTAGCAGTTCCGGACAGTATGAACAGTAC. This sequence encodes CASSSGQYEQY. In full, the CDR3 reads CASSSGQYEQYF.

In regard to this clone: At one of its ends the junction is not consistent with the germline gene, which may arise from a read error. Gene names refer to mouse genes. Read data end 1 residue before the CDR3 end; the end is taken from the germline J gene. The J gene is TRBJ2-1, the V gene TRBV26; 8 bases map to TRBD2. Germline CDR1 and CDR2: KGHPV and FQNQEV (reference sequence). CDR3 length equals 14 residues. The DNA read from the CDR3 is TGTGCCAGCAGCCGGGACTGGAGGTATGCTGGGCAGTTC. This encodes CASSRDWRYAGQF. The CDR3 as a whole reads CASSRDWRYAGQFF.

This clone was found a few times. Mouse germline and gene names are used. The observed sequence ends 1 residue before the CDR3 terminus, with the missing tail filled in from the germline J gene. V is TRBV12-1 and J is TRBJ1-3, with a tentative D call TRBD1 (6 bases). There are 15 residues in the CDR3. Germline-derived CDR1 and CDR2 are SGHSN and HYEKVE. V lost 0 bases and J 1 base, leaving 9 bases between the germline ends. The sequenced CDR3 bases are TGTGCCAGCTCTCTCGGGAGGGGGTCTGGAAATACGCTCTAT. Protein: CASSLGRGSGNTLY. The complete CDR3 reads CASSLGRGSGNTLYF.

This clone showed up just a few times. The genes are named according to mouse. The read is 1 residue too short to cover the CDR3 end, so that end is filled in from the germline J gene. The chain employs TRBV3 and TRBJ2-7; 7 bases map to TRBD1. This CDR3 region has 11 residues. The trim removed 5 bases at V and 6 bases at J, leaving 1 base unmatched. Germline V gives CDR1 SNHLY, CDR2 FYNGKV (reference sequence). The CDR3 DNA, read in part, is TGTGCCAGCAGCGACAGGGTTGAACAGTAC. This translates into CASSDRVEQY. The whole CDR3 sequence reads CASSDRVEQYF. Looking up the rest from reference TRBV3 and TRBJ2-7 gives the full variable domain: GPKVLQIPSHQIIDMGQMVTLNCDPVSNHLYFYWYKQILGQQMEFLVNFYNGKVMEKSKLFKDQFSVERPDGSYFTLKIQPTALEDSAVYFCASSDRVEQYFGPGTRLTVL.

To note about this clone: Any gene name here is a mouse gene name. The read finishes 1 residue shy of the CDR3 end, and the germline J gene is used to complete it. J is TRBJ2-4 and V is TRBV16, with 8 bases that match TRBD2. The V segment lost 0 bases and the J segment 0 bases; nucleotides outside the gene matches: 2. The germline gives CDR1 SGHSA, CDR2 FRNQAP. CDR3 size: 16 residues. The DNA read from the CDR3 is TGTGCAAGCAGCTTAGACTGGGGGGCGAGTCAAAACACCTTGTAC. Translated, it gives CASSLDWGASQNTLY. The whole CDR3 reads CASSLDWGASQNTLYF.

A note on this clone: Gene names follow the mouse nomenclature. Read coverage stops 1 residue before the CDR3 terminus; the germline J gene supplies the remainder. The rearrangement joins TRBV13-2 to TRBJ2-1, with a weak D call TRBD1 (5 bases). Trimming left V 3 bases short and J 7 bases short, with 8 bases between. CDR3 size: 12 residues. Germline V lookup: CDR1 NNHNN, CDR2 SYGAGS (reference sequence). The DNA read from the CDR3 is TGTGCCAGCGGTGCAGGGAGGGCTGAGCAGTTC. Amino acids: CASGAGRAEQF. The CDR3 reads in full as CASGAGRAEQFF.

As regards this clone: Gene and germline names: mouse. The CDR3 goes on 1 residue after the read ends, and that part is filled in from the germline J gene. The gene calls are TRBV24 and TRBJ2-4; 7 positions match TRBD2. This CDR3 contains 15 residues. J lost 1 base, V lost 1 base, and 2 bases had no gene match. CDR1 and CDR2 (germline): KGHTA, FRNEEI. CDR3 protein: CASSLFLGGQNTLYF. Incomplete CDR3 DNA: TGTGCCAGCAGTCTGTTTCTGGGGGGTCAAAACACCTTGTAC.

This clone was seen more than once but under ten times. Gene names are the mouse ones. The CDR3 extends 1 residue past the end of the read, so its final part is completed from the germline J gene. The chain couples TRBV13-1 to TRBJ2-7, with D unclear. Germline V gene sequence: CDR1 NSHNY, CDR2 SYGAGN. Trimming pared 3 bases from V and 3 bases from J, leaving 10 bases between. The length of the CDR3 is 13 residues. The CDR3 sequence is CASSGAPDYEQYF. The covered CDR3 bases are TGTGCCAGCAGTGGAGCCCCGGACTATGAACAGTAC.